This TCR beta chain was identified in a study of cytomegalovirus exposure and HLA in healthy donors. Concerning this clone itself: Its specificity is unknown.

V lost 0 bases and J 9 bases, leaving 9 bases between the germline ends. Germline CDR1 reads MNHEY; CDR2 reads SMNVEV (reference sequence). The CDR3 loop spans 12 amino acids. 60 Vbeta and 13 Jbeta primers were used in PCR. Clones were read by immunoSEQ multiplex PCR, and TCRdb kept only the in-frame ones, dropping some. Found here are 150,000 or so clones, about three quarters of them singletons; the top ten hold roughly 4%. Points from the study as a whole: Using a false discovery rate of 0.05, a later analysis showed that 15,000 to 20,000 TCR beta sequences were associated with HLA alleles.

This chain connects TRBV27 to TRBJ2-7; D might be TRBD1 (5 bases). The source is a middle-aged woman in good health and CMV-seronegative. Sample: PBMCs. This CDR3 reads CASSLSGAVQYF. The CDR3 coding sequence is TGTGCCAGCAGTTTATCTGGGGCTGTGCAGTACTTC.